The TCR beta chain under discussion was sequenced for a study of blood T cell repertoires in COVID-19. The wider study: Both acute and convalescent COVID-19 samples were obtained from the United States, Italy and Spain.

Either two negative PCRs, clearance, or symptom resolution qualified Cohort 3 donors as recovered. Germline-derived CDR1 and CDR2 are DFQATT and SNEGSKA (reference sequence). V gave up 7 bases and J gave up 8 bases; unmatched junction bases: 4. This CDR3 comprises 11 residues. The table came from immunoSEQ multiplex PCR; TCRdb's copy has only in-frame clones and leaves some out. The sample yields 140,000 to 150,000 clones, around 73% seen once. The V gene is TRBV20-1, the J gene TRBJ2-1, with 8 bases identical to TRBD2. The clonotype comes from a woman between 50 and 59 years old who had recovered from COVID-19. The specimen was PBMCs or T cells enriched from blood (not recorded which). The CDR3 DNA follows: TGCAGTGGCGGGGGGCGGTATGAGCAGTTCTTC. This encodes CSGGGRYEQFF.